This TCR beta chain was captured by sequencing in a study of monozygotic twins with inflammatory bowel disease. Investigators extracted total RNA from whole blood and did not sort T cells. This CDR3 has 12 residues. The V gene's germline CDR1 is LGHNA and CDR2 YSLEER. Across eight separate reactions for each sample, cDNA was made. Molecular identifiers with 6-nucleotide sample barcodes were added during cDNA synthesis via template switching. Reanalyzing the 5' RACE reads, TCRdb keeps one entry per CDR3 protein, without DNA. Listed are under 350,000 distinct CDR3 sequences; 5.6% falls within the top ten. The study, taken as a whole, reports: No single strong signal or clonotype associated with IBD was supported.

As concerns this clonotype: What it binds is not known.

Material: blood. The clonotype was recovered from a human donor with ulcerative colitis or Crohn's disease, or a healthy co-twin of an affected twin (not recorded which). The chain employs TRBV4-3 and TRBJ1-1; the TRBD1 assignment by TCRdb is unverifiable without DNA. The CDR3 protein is CASSQRGGSAFF.